This T cell receptor beta chain was found in a study of OX40 agonist ivuxolimab in advanced cancers. Overall study: Ivuxolimab is a fully human IgG2 antibody that activates OX40 (CD134). Each patient was given ivuxolimab into a vein every 2 weeks, at 0.01 to 10 mg/kg. Prior anti-PD-1, anti-PD-L1 or anti-CTLA-4 therapy did not bar entry, and around 39% had some. Dose-escalation patients' cancers were hepatocellular carcinoma, melanoma, renal cell or head and neck cancer.

CDR1 and CDR2 (germline): MGHDK, SYGVNS. The V and J ends lost 6 bases and 8 bases, in that order; junction bases with no gene match: 12. The CDR3 has 15 amino acids. The assay was immunoSEQ multiplex PCR, and TCRdb's table has in-frame clones only and misses some. The table lists about 46,000 clones, roughly 90% of them singletons. The material was CD4+ or CD8+ T cells sorted from blood, obtained in a trial of the OX40 agonist ivuxolimab. The receptor's source is an adult with an advanced solid tumor such as melanoma, head and neck, liver or kidney cancer. The chain is built from TRBV25-1 and TRBJ1-1, with 10 bases aligning to TRBD1. CDR3 in amino acids: CASRLGTGDRTEAFF. The CDR3, as DNA: TGTGCCAGCAGACTTGGGACAGGGGATAGAACAGAAGCTTTCTTT.